Following are 29 T cell receptor beta chains from one sample sequenced in a study of blood T cell repertoires in COVID-19. Clones were sequenced by immunoSEQ multiplex PCR, and TCRdb holds only the in-frame ones, with some missing. The table has over 130,000 clones, approximately 84% seen once; the top ten hold about 3.7%. The sequencing sample was made of PBMCs or T cells enriched from blood (not recorded which). The receptors derive from a woman in her fifties or sixties with acute COVID-19.

This sequence joins TRBV3-1 (or the pseudogene TRBV3-2) and TRBJ1-2; 7 bases line up with TRBD1. The ends lost 1 base at V and 5 bases at J; junction bases unmatched: 7. Germline V gene data show CDR1 as LGHDT and CDR2 as YNNKEL (reference sequence). This CDR3 comprises 15 residues. The CDR3 region is CASSQVRDRFYGYTF. The CDR3 coding sequence is TGTGCCAGCAGCCAAGTAAGGGACAGATTTTATGGCTACACCTTC.

This clone showed up just once. The chain has TRBV27 and TRBJ2-1, with 8 bases that match TRBD2. The germline CDR1 and CDR2 sequences are MNHEY and SMNVEV (reference sequence). V lost 5 bases to trimming and J lost 3 bases; unmatched junction nucleotides: 3. CDR3 size: 14 residues. Here the CDR3 DNA reads TGTGCCAGCAGTACCGGGACTAGCTACAATGAGCAGTTCTTC. Amino acid sequence: CASSTGTSYNEQFF.

This clone was found a few times. This sequence joins TRBV3-1 (or the pseudogene TRBV3-2) and TRBJ2-1, with 7 bases identical to TRBD2. The junction had 7 bases not matched to a gene; V was cut back by 2 bases and J by 6 bases. Germline V gene sequence: CDR1 LGHDT, CDR2 YNNKEL (reference sequence). This CDR3 region has 15 residues. The CDR3, as DNA: TGTGCCAGCAGCCAATGGGAGGGAGGTCTCAATGAGCAGTTCTTC. This gives the protein CASSQWEGGLNEQFF.

This clone came up a few times. V is TRBV11-2 and J is TRBJ2-1; maybe TRBD2 (5 bases). Germline CDR1 SGHAT, CDR2 FQNNGV. The CDR3 extends over 15 amino acids. Between the trimmed V and J ends, which lost 3 bases and 4 bases, there was a span of 13 bases. In DNA, the CDR3 is TGTGCCAGCAGCTTTAGGACTTCCCCTTACAATGAGCAGTTCTTC. It specifies CASSFRTSPYNEQFF.

This chain joins TRBV19 and TRBJ1-5, with D perhaps matching TRBD1 (6 bases). The germline V and J ends were trimmed by 4 bases and 3 bases, with 7 bases remaining between them. From germline, CDR1 is LNHDA and CDR2 SQIVND (reference sequence). This CDR3 spans 13 amino acids. The CDR3 protein is CASSRDTNQPQHF. The CDR3 DNA reads TGTGCCAGTAGTAGGGACACCAATCAGCCCCAGCATTTT.

The V and J genes are TRBV27 and TRBJ1-2; D might be TRBD1 (6 bases). Trimming shortened V by 2 bases and J by 4 bases, and 8 bases separated the two germline ends. This CDR3 is 13 amino acids long. CDR1 MNHEY and CDR2 SMNVEV come from the germline V gene (reference sequence). The CDR3 is CASSLQGPYGYTF. CDR3 bases: TGTGCCAGCAGTTTACAGGGGCCCTATGGCTACACCTTC.

The J gene is TRBJ2-5, the V gene TRBV7-6, with 8 bases fitting TRBD2. The V segment lost 1 base and the J segment 0 bases; nucleotides outside the gene matches: 7. Germline lookup yields CDR1 SGHVS and CDR2 FNYEAQ. The CDR3 extends over 17 amino acids. The DNA of the CDR3 is TGTGCCAGCAGCTTAGTCTCCGGCGGGGGGTACCAAGAGACCCAGTACTTC. Amino acids: CASSLVSGGGYQETQYF.

This chain joins TRBV5-1 and TRBJ2-2; 7 nucleotides align to TRBD1. The germline V gene encodes CDR1 SGHRS and CDR2 YFSETQ. The CDR3 consists of 15 residues. V lost 1 base, J lost 4 bases, and 4 bases stayed unmatched. The CDR3 nucleotides are TGCGCCAGCAGCTTGAACAGGGGCGGCACCGGGGAGCTGTTTTTT. Its protein is CASSLNRGGTGELFF. The whole variable domain, filled in from reference TRBV5-1 and TRBJ2-2, reads KAGVTQTPRYLIKTRGQQVTLSCSPISGHRSVSWYQQTPGQGLQFLFEYFSETQRNKGNFPGRFSGRQFSNSRSEMNVSTLELGDSALYLCASSLNRGGTGELFFGEGSRLTVL.

V and J are TRBV28 and TRBJ1-5; tentative D call: TRBD1 (5 bases). This CDR3 has 13 amino acids. Per germline, CDR1 MDHEN and CDR2 SYDVKM. Trimming pared 7 bases from V and 0 bases from J, leaving 7 bases between. The chain's CDR3 is CASMTDSNQPQHF. The DNA for the CDR3 is TGTGCCAGCATGACAGATAGCAATCAGCCCCAGCATTTT.

This chain links TRBV7-9 with TRBJ2-7; 11 bases are a match to TRBD1. CDR1 SEHNR and CDR2 FQNEAQ come from the germline V gene (reference sequence). The CDR3 runs 16 residues. Trimming cost V 4 bases and J 5 bases; bases outside gene matches: 10. The CDR3 spells CASSSSGTGGVHEQYF. CDR3 in DNA: TGTGCCAGCAGCTCCTCCGGGACAGGGGGGGTACACGAGCAGTACTTC.

The CDR3 loop reads CASSYEGAYGYTF. In DNA form, the CDR3 reads TGTGCCAGCAGTTACGAGGGGGCCTATGGCTACACCTTC. The rearrangement uses TRBV27 and TRBJ1-2, with 7 positions matching TRBD1. CDR1 MNHEY and CDR2 SMNVEV come from the germline V gene (reference sequence). The CDR3 totals 13 residues. Trimming cost V 4 bases and J 4 bases; bases outside gene matches: 3.

This sequence joins TRBV14 and TRBJ2-5, with TRBD1 identical over 8 bases. J gave up 7 bases and V 4 bases, and 17 bases lay outside the gene matches. Germline values: CDR1 SGHDN, CDR2 FVKESK. This CDR3 is built from 17 residues. DNA for the CDR3: TGTGCCAGCAGCCCCCAGGGGGCGGCGGCTATCATCGTGACCCAGTACTTC. Its protein product is CASSPQGAAAIIVTQYF.

This chain links TRBV27 with TRBJ1-4, with TRBD1 identical over 7 bases. The trim removed 7 bases at V and 7 bases at J, leaving 6 bases unmatched. The germline gives CDR1 MNHEY, CDR2 SMNVEV (reference sequence). The CDR3 is 13 residues long. This CDR3 reads CASTLTGSEKLFF. CDR3 coding DNA: TGTGCCAGCACCCTGACAGGGAGTGAAAAACTGTTTTTT.

The CDR3 DNA reads TGTGCCAGCAGCAAAGATCTCGCGGGAAGCTCCTACAATGAGCAGTTCTTC. Encoded protein: CASSKDLAGSSYNEQFF. The chain has TRBV21-1 and TRBJ2-1; whether TRBD2, the table's D call, matches the DNA was not checked. TRBV21-1 is a documented pseudogene. The CDR3 loop spans 17 amino acids.

There are a few counts of this clone. The rearrangement links TRBV3-1 (or the pseudogene TRBV3-2) to TRBJ1-2; D is undetermined. The CDR3 is made up of 15 amino acids. V shed 4 bases and J shed 1 base, with 13 bases lying between them. In germline, CDR1 is LGHDT, CDR2 YNNKEL (reference sequence). The CDR3 DNA reads as TGTGCCAGCAGCCGCCGGTCGTATATTAACTATGGCTACACCTTC. It yields the protein CASSRRSYINYGYTF.

V gene TRBV19 combines with J gene TRBJ2-5; TRBD1 agrees at 9 bases. CDR1 LNHDA and CDR2 SQIVND come from the germline V gene (reference sequence). J was trimmed by 5 bases and V by 0 bases; bases with no gene match: 4. CDR3 length: 15 amino acids. CDR3 sequence: CASSIEGQGGETQYF. DNA for the CDR3: TGTGCCAGTAGTATAGAGGGACAGGGTGGGGAGACCCAGTACTTC.

The chain links TRBV29-1 to TRBJ1-2; D not resolved. The ends were cut back, 7 bases at V and 13 bases at J, with 19 bases in the middle. There are 11 residues in the CDR3. Germline V gives CDR1 SQVTM, CDR2 ANQGSEA. The CDR3 DNA reads as TGCAGCGCTGCGCCGGGGTCAAGGATCACCTTC. Translated: CSAAPGSRITF.

This clone was observed a single time. The chain uses TRBV2 and TRBJ2-3; D is possibly TRBD2 (6 bases). Germline assignment: CDR1 SNHLY and CDR2 FYNNEI. V lost 8 bases to trimming and J lost 2 bases, with 14 bases between them. The CDR3 spans 14 residues. The CDR3 bases are TGTGCCAGCGGAGGGACTTCCGACACAGATACGCAGTATTTT. This codes for CASGGTSDTDTQYF.

In its sample, this clone was seen once. The chain couples TRBV6-4 to TRBJ2-3; D perhaps matches TRBD1 (6 bases). Trimming stripped 2 bases from V and 4 bases from J, with 10 bases between. Germline V gene sequence: CDR1 MRHNA, CDR2 SNTAGT. The CDR3 runs 14 residues. The CDR3 here is CASSDRRGSDTQYF. CDR3 in DNA: TGTGCCAGCAGTGACCGCAGGGGTTCAGATACGCAGTATTTT.

V gene TRBV5-6 combines with J gene TRBJ2-1; D is undetermined. The CDR3 length is 14 residues. V was trimmed by 2 bases and J by 8 bases, leaving 14 bases between them. The germline CDR1 and CDR2 sequences are SGHDT and YYEEEE. In DNA form, the CDR3 reads TGTGCCAGCAGCTTTTTAGACCGAGGCGATGAGCAGTTCTTC. Residues: CASSFLDRGDEQFF.

This clone has only a few counts. The chain is built from TRBV11-1 and TRBJ2-7, with 8 positions matching TRBD1. The CDR3 has 13 residues. The germline V gene has CDR1 SGHAT and CDR2 FQDESV (reference sequence). Losses at the gene ends were 5 bases for V and 6 bases for J; bases not matched to a gene: 6. This CDR3 reads CASSPDRAGEQYF. The DNA of the CDR3 is TGTGCCAGCAGCCCGGACAGGGCGGGCGAGCAGTACTTC.

This chain connects TRBV23-1 to TRBJ1-2, with 8 bases aligning to TRBD1. TRBV23-1 qualifies as an ORF whose function is uncertain. With 4 bases clipped from V and 3 bases from J, the junction kept 7 bases outside the gene matches. The CDR3 extends over 15 amino acids. CDR3 in amino acids: CASSPRPDRDYGYTF. In nucleotides, the CDR3 is TGCGCCAGCAGTCCGAGACCGGACAGGGACTATGGCTACACCTTC.

The V and J genes are TRBV5-1 and TRBJ2-7; the D gene is possibly TRBD1 (6 bases). Per germline, CDR1 SGHRS and CDR2 YFSETQ. The V gene lost 0 bases and the J gene lost 7 bases, with 14 bases spanning the gap. CDR3 length equals 14 residues. The chain's CDR3 is CASSLGPGALEQYF. The CDR3 nucleotides are TGCGCCAGCAGCTTGGGCCCAGGGGCGCTTGAGCAGTACTTC.

This rearrangement joins TRBV6-2 or TRBV6-3 to TRBJ2-2; TRBD2 is a possible D gene (6 bases). Trimming pared 5 bases from V and 4 bases from J, leaving 11 bases between. This CDR3 region has 14 residues. The germline V gene encodes CDR1 MNHEY and CDR2 SVGEGT. The CDR3 nucleotides are TGTGCCAGCAGTCCAGCGGGCCCCACCGGGGAGCTGTTTTTT. It specifies CASSPAGPTGELFF.

This clone was picked up a small number of times. V and J are TRBV19 and TRBJ2-3; D may be TRBD1 (6 bases). Germline CDR1 LNHDA, CDR2 SQIVND (reference sequence). V was shortened by 0 bases and J by 8 bases, with 15 bases between the two germline ends. This CDR3 is 15 amino acids long. The CDR3 spells CASSIDRQGKGTQYF. CDR3 in DNA: TGTGCCAGTAGTATAGATCGGCAGGGGAAAGGTACGCAGTATTTT.

The chain recombines TRBV7-9 with TRBJ1-4; D is uncertain. The CDR3 has 12 residues. V was pared by 2 bases and J by 10 bases, with 8 bases between. Germline CDR1 SEHNR, CDR2 FQNEAQ (reference sequence). The chain's CDR3 is CASSLSDLKLFF. In DNA, the CDR3 is TGTGCCAGCAGCTTAAGCGACCTAAAACTGTTTTTT.

The chain is built from TRBV10-3 and TRBJ2-7; D call uncertain. In germline, CDR1 is ENHRY, CDR2 SYGVKD. V gave up 2 bases and J gave up 2 bases, with 19 bases separating them. CDR3 size: 17 residues. CDR3 DNA: TGTGCCATCAGTGAGCCCAAGACTCCGCGACCGACCTACGAGCAGTACTTC. The encoded protein is CAISEPKTPRPTYEQYF.

The V gene is TRBV28, the J gene TRBJ1-4; D is undetermined. Per germline, CDR1 MDHEN and CDR2 SYDVKM. This CDR3 contains 13 residues. The V and J ends lost 3 bases and 5 bases respectively, with 7 bases between them. This chain's CDR3 is CASSFNLNEKLFF. The CDR3 DNA sequence: TGTGCCAGCAGTTTCAATCTAAATGAAAAACTGTTTTTT.

V usage is TRBV7-2 and J usage is TRBJ2-1, with 12 nucleotides matching TRBD2. V trimming: 5 bases; J trimming: 9 bases; junction bases outside the gene matches: 11. Germline V gene sequence: CDR1 SGHTA, CDR2 FQGNSA. The CDR3 has 16 amino acids. In DNA, the CDR3 is TGTGCCAGCAGCCCAGCCCCTAGCGGGAGGGGGAGTGAGCAGTTCTTC. Translating gives CASSPAPSGRGSEQFF.